This entry lists 30 T cell receptor beta chains sequenced from one sample in a study of beta chain features in type 1 diabetes. The investigators reverse transcribed all of the isolated RNA, so they sequenced expressed TCRB transcripts. TCRdb keeps only in-frame clones here, not all; method: immunoSEQ multiplex PCR. The sample has around 250,000 clones, 27% seen once. The specimen sequenced was central memory CD4+ T cells from blood. All receptors derive from a man in his thirties or forties in good health.

For the CDR3, the DNA is TGCGCCAGCAGCTTGGAAACAGGGATTTCTCATGGCTACACCTTC. This sequence encodes CASSLETGISHGYTF. The rearrangement joins TRBV5-1 to TRBJ1-2, with a tentative D call TRBD1 (6 bases). Germline V gene lookup returns CDR1 SGHRS and CDR2 YFSETQ. This CDR3 spans 15 amino acids. Trimming left V 0 bases short and J 6 bases short, with 15 bases between.

For the CDR3, the DNA is TGTGCCAGCAGTTTAGGGCAGTCCTACAATGAGCAGTTCTTC. This translates into CASSLGQSYNEQFF. V is TRBV27 and J is TRBJ2-1; D is uncertain. Germline CDR1 MNHEY, CDR2 SMNVEV (reference sequence). Trimming took off 2 bases at V and 1 base at J, with 6 bases between the two ends. The CDR3 is made up of 14 amino acids.

This sequence joins TRBV2 and TRBJ2-7; 7 bases match TRBD2. With V trimmed by 4 bases and J by 4 bases, 1 base remained unmatched. Germline V gene sequence: CDR1 SNHLY, CDR2 FYNNEI. This CDR3 contains 12 residues. CDR3 DNA sequence: TGTGCCAGCAGTGTTAGCGGGTACGAGCAGTACTTC. Its protein product is CASSVSGYEQYF.

This clone has only a few counts. The chain couples TRBV2 to TRBJ2-1; 12 bases line up with TRBD2. Germline CDR1 SNHLY, CDR2 FYNNEI. The CDR3 extends over 15 amino acids. The V segment lost 6 bases and the J segment 6 bases; nucleotides outside the gene matches: 6. This CDR3 reads CASRKTSGSINEQFF. CDR3 DNA: TGTGCCAGCAGGAAGACTAGCGGGAGTATCAATGAGCAGTTCTTC. Together with reference TRBV2 and TRBJ2-1, the CDR3 gives the full variable domain: EPEVTQTPSHQVTQMGQEVILRCVPISNHLYFYWYRQILGQKVEFLVSFYNNEISEKSEIFDDQFSVERPDGSNFTLKIRSTKLEDSAMYFCASRKTSGSINEQFFGPGTRLTVL.

The chain carries TRBV9 and TRBJ2-5; 9 bases match TRBD1. The CDR3 is made up of 14 amino acids. From germline, CDR1 is SGDLS and CDR2 YYNGEE. Trimming cost V 4 bases and J 3 bases; bases outside gene matches: 4. The chain's CDR3 is CASSKGTGKETQYF. CDR3 in DNA: TGTGCCAGCAGCAAAGGGACAGGGAAAGAGACCCAGTACTTC.

The V call is TRBV6-5, the J call TRBJ2-6; tentatively, D is TRBD1 (5 bases). The germline gives CDR1 MNHEY, CDR2 SVGAGI. This CDR3 has 15 amino acids. V lost 6 bases, J lost 0 bases, and 9 bases lay in between. The DNA of the CDR3 is TGTGCCAGCAGGGACATTTCCTCTGGGGCCAACGTCCTGACTTTC. It codes for CASRDISSGANVLTF.

This sequence joins TRBV6-6 and TRBJ2-6; tentatively, D is TRBD1 (5 bases). The CDR3 covers 16 residues. Trimming stripped 6 bases from V and 0 bases from J, with 12 bases between. Looked up from germline, CDR1 is MNHNY and CDR2 is SVGAGI (reference sequence). CDR3 coding DNA: TGTGCCAGCAGGGACACGAAGAGCTCTGGGGCCAACGTCCTGACTTTC. Amino acid sequence: CASRDTKSSGANVLTF.

The chain couples TRBV7-2 to TRBJ2-4, with D perhaps TRBD1 (6 bases). Trimming pared 3 bases from V and 7 bases from J, leaving 13 bases between. The CDR3 length is 14 residues. Per germline, CDR1 SGHTA and CDR2 FQGNSA. The CDR3 sequence is CASSLPGTWNIQYF. The CDR3 DNA follows: TGTGCCAGCAGCTTGCCCGGGACATGGAACATTCAGTACTTC.

The chain has TRBV28 and TRBJ2-5, with TRBD1 identical over 9 bases. Germline V gene lookup returns CDR1 MDHEN and CDR2 SYDVKM. V lost 5 bases and J lost 4; bases outside the gene matches: 8. This CDR3 is built from 15 residues. The CDR3 nucleotides are TGTGCCAGCAGTCGAAGGGACAGGGTTCGAGAGACCCAGTACTTC. The encoded protein is CASSRRDRVRETQYF.

This clone was counted a few times. The chain employs TRBV5-1 and TRBJ2-7, with D unresolved. Germline V gene sequence: CDR1 SGHRS, CDR2 YFSETQ. The CDR3 covers 11 residues. V dropped 2 bases and J dropped 5 bases, with 5 bases sitting between them. The chain's CDR3 is CASSLGNEQYF. For the CDR3, the DNA is TGCGCCAGCAGCTTAGGTAACGAGCAGTACTTC.

The chain employs TRBV30 and TRBJ2-7; TRBD1 matches at 8 bases. V shed 0 bases, J shed 5 bases, and the junction held 6 bases outside the gene matches. The CDR3 has 14 residues. Germline assignment: CDR1 GTSNPN and CDR2 SVGIG (reference sequence). Here the CDR3 reads CAWSVGTGRNEQYF. CDR3 nucleotide sequence: TGTGCCTGGAGTGTCGGGACAGGTAGGAACGAGCAGTACTTC.

This clone was recorded many times. This chain uses TRBV6-1 with TRBJ2-1; D unresolved. The CDR3 has 11 amino acids. Germline V gene lookup returns CDR1 MNHNS and CDR2 SASEGT. V lost 5 bases to trimming and J lost 7 bases, with 6 bases between them. The CDR3 nucleotides are TGTGCCAGCAGTTCCCTAAATGAGCAGTTCTTC. Residues: CASSSLNEQFF.

The chain employs TRBV7-2 and TRBJ2-5; unclear D gene. The CDR3 extends over 12 amino acids. Germline V lookup: CDR1 SGHTA, CDR2 FQGNSA. Trimming pared 1 base from V and 5 bases from J, leaving 5 bases between. CDR3 DNA sequence: TGTGCCAGCAGCTTAGGTTTTGAGACCCAGTACTTC. It is translated as CASSLGFETQYF.

The CDR3 nucleotides read TGTGCCTGGAGTGTAGGAGGTGGGCTAATAAAGCAGTATTTT. Translation: CAWSVGGGLIKQYF. The J gene is TRBJ2-3, the V gene TRBV30; a possible D gene is TRBD2 (5 bases). V was cut by 0 bases and J by 11 bases, with 18 bases left in between. CDR1 is GTSNPN, CDR2 SVGIG, per germline (reference sequence). This CDR3 has 14 amino acids.

The chain combines TRBV18 with TRBJ1-1; tentative D call: TRBD1 (5 bases). The CDR3 has 14 residues. Germline V gives CDR1 KGHSH, CDR2 LQKENI. V lost 5 bases to trimming and J lost 4 bases, with 14 bases between them. The CDR3 bases are TGTGCCAGCTCATCATCAGGGAGTGGCACTGAAGCTTTCTTT. As protein: CASSSSGSGTEAFF.

The chain carries TRBV6-5 and TRBJ2-5, with D uncertain. The CDR3 is made up of 15 amino acids. The V end lost 6 bases, the J end lost 5 bases, and 19 bases lay between the germline ends. In germline, CDR1 is MNHEY, CDR2 SVGAGI. The CDR3 spells CASSHRLSGGETQYF. DNA for the CDR3: TGTGCCAGCAGCCATAGGCTGTCCGGTGGGGAGACCCAGTACTTC.

This clone was observed a few times. This sequence joins TRBV30 and TRBJ1-2, with D possibly TRBD1 on 5 matching bases. Germline lookup yields CDR1 GTSNPN and CDR2 SVGIG (reference sequence). Trimming cost V 5 bases and J 3 bases, with 7 bases left between them. The CDR3 length is 11 residues. The CDR3 loop is CAWQGYYGYTF. The CDR3, as DNA: TGTGCCTGGCAGGGCTACTATGGCTACACCTTC.

The V call is TRBV15, the J call TRBJ2-1, with unresolved D. In germline, CDR1 is LNHNV, CDR2 YYDKDF (reference sequence). This CDR3 is built from 14 residues. Trimming took off 5 bases at V and 7 bases at J, with 15 bases between the two ends. CDR3 nucleotides: TGTGCCACCAGCGGTATTTCACCGCGGAATGAGCAGTTCTTC. It is translated as CATSGISPRNEQFF.

This clone was observed many times. The chain employs TRBV4-3 and TRBJ2-2; D remains ambiguous. Germline assignment: CDR1 LGHNA and CDR2 YSLEER. V was cut by 0 bases and J by 7 bases, with 9 bases left in between. The CDR3 has 14 residues. CDR3 protein: CASSQEGRGGELFF. CDR3 in DNA: TGCGCCAGCAGCCAAGAAGGGCGAGGCGGGGAGCTGTTTTTT.

A few counts support this clone. Other nucleotide sequences from this sample produce the same CDR3. This chain connects TRBV15 to TRBJ2-5; no definite D call. Germline V gene data show CDR1 as LNHNV and CDR2 as YYDKDF (reference sequence). This CDR3 spans 12 amino acids. V lost 1 base to trimming and J lost 5 bases, with 5 bases between them. The CDR3 nucleotides are TGTGCCACCAGCAGAGTTGGGGAGACCCAGTACTTC. This gives the protein CATSRVGETQYF.

This clone has more than one count but fewer than ten. J is TRBJ1-2 and V is TRBV5-1, with 7 bases that match TRBD1. The trim removed 4 bases at V and 8 bases at J, leaving 11 bases unmatched. Germline CDR1 reads SGHRS; CDR2 reads YFSETQ. This CDR3 is 14 amino acids long. The CDR3 is CASSPVEQGYGYTF. CDR3 coding DNA: TGCGCCAGCAGCCCGGTTGAACAGGGGTACGGCTACACCTTC.

Notes on this clone: The junction differs from germline at one of its ends, possibly a read error. The chain combines TRBV7-9 with TRBJ2-6; the D is unclear. The CDR3 loop spans 15 amino acids. Germline V lookup: CDR1 SEHNR, CDR2 FQNEAQ (reference sequence). CDR3 in DNA: TGTGCCATCAGCATTACGGAATCTGGGGCCAACGTCCTGACTTTC. It codes for CAISITESGANVLTF. Based on the CDR3 plus reference TRBV7-9 and TRBJ2-6, the full variable domain is DTGVSQNPRHKITKRGQNVTFRCDPISEHNRLYWYRQTLGQGPEFLTYFQNEAQLEKSRLLSDRFSAERPKGSFSTLEIQRTEQGDSAMYLCAISITESGANVLTFGAGSRLTVL.

This chain joins TRBV6-1 and TRBJ1-2; possible D gene TRBD1, 5 bases. The germline CDR1 and CDR2 sequences are MNHNS and SASEGT. The V end lost 7 bases, the J end lost 2 bases, and 8 bases lay between the germline ends. The CDR3 spans 12 residues. The CDR3 region has the DNA TGTGCCAGCAAAGGGGCAAACTATGGCTACACCTTC. Amino acids: CASKGANYGYTF.

This clone was found once. J is TRBJ2-7 and V is TRBV6-5; 16 positions match TRBD2. This CDR3 spans 15 amino acids. The V gene end was trimmed by 6 bases and the J gene end by 6 bases; junction bases not matched to a gene: 5. CDR1 and CDR2 (germline): MNHEY, SVGAGI. The CDR3 region is CASSRGLAGGGEQYF. CDR3 nucleotide sequence: TGTGCCAGCAGCCGGGGACTAGCGGGAGGGGGCGAGCAGTACTTC.

The V call is TRBV7-2, the J call TRBJ2-1, with 11 nucleotides matching TRBD1. From germline, CDR1 is SGHTA and CDR2 FQGNSA. With 5 bases clipped from V and 4 bases from J, the junction kept 10 bases outside the gene matches. This CDR3 is built from 17 residues. Written as DNA, the CDR3 is TGTGCCAGCAGCCCCGCCCCGGGACAGGGGGGATACAATGAGCAGTTCTTC. It translates to CASSPAPGQGGYNEQFF.

Of note for this clone: A much larger clonotype is one base distant, so this may be a read error. The V gene is TRBV28, the J gene TRBJ2-1; no clear D gene. Germline CDR1 reads MDHEN; CDR2 reads SYDVKM. There are 11 residues in the CDR3. The V and J ends lost 6 bases and 10 bases respectively, with 10 bases between them. CDR3 DNA: TGTGCCAGCAGCGGCCTCACGGAGCAGTTCTTC. Translated, it gives CASSGLTEQFF.

This chain joins TRBV29-1 and TRBJ2-1; no reliable D call. The CDR3 runs to 14 residues. V was pared by 3 bases and J by 0 bases, with 9 bases between. The germline V gene has CDR1 SQVTM and CDR2 ANQGSEA. In DNA, the CDR3 is TGCAGCGTTGACGGGCAGAGCTCCTACAATGAGCAGTTCTTC. This gives the protein CSVDGQSSYNEQFF.

This clone was recorded many times. The chain has TRBV7-7 and TRBJ2-1, with a tentative D call TRBD1 (6 bases). This CDR3 has 14 residues. Trimming took 5 bases from V and 6 from J, leaving 14 bases between them. Germline-derived CDR1 and CDR2 are SSHAT and FNYEAQ (reference sequence). The CDR3 reads CASSQGSRPNEQFF. The CDR3 DNA is TGTGCCAGCAGCCAGGGGTCGCGCCCCAATGAGCAGTTCTTC.

The gene calls are TRBV27 and TRBJ2-7; no reliable D call. CDR3 size: 13 residues. The germline gives CDR1 MNHEY, CDR2 SMNVEV (reference sequence). Trimming cost V 3 bases and J 3 bases, with 9 bases left between them. For the CDR3, the DNA is TGTGCCAGCAGTTTCGGGCAGAACTACGAGCAGTACTTC. Protein sequence: CASSFGQNYEQYF.

This rearrangement joins TRBV5-1 to TRBJ2-7; no definite D call. The CDR3 extends over 13 amino acids. CDR1 is SGHRS and CDR2 is YFSETQ in the germline V gene. The V end lost 6 bases, the J end lost 2 bases, and 12 bases lay between the germline ends. CDR3 DNA: TGCGCCAGCACATTGGGTGGGGCCTACGAGCAGTACTTC. This translates into CASTLGGAYEQYF.